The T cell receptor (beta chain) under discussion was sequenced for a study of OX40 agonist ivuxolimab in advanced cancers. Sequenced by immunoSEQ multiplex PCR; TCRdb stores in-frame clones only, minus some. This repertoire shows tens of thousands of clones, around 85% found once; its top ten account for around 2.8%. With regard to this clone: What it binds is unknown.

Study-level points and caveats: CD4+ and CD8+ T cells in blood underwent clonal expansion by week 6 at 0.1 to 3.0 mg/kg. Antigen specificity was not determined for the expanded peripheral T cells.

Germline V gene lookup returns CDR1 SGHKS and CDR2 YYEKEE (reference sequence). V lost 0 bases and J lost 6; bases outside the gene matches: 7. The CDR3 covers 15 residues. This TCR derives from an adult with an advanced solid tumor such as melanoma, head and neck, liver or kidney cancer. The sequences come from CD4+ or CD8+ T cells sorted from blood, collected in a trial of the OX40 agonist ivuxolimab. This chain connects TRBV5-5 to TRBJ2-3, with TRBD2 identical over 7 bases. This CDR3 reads CASSLVSGGTDTQYF. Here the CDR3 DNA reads TGTGCCAGCAGCTTGGTTTCGGGGGGTACGGATACGCAGTATTTT.